The rows below give T cell receptor beta chains drawn from one sample of a study of blood T cell repertoires in COVID-19. Some clones are missing from TCRdb's copy, which holds only in-frame ones; the method was immunoSEQ multiplex PCR. The sample has about 210,000 clones, roughly four fifths seen once. Source material: peripheral blood. All receptors derive from a woman aged 40 to 50 with acute or convalescent COVID-19. Both conserved end residues are trimmed from each CDR3.

V gene	J gene	CDR3 protein
TRBV27	TRBJ2-2	ASRQSWNTGELF
TRBV18	TRBJ1-2	ASSQRGEQGIGLRGYT
TRBV7-3	TRBJ2-3	ASSLIAGGTDTQY
TRBV18	TRBJ2-7	ASSPLGGNYEQY
TRBV7-8	TRBJ2-1	ASSLEGSGSSSYNEQF
TRBV4-2	TRBJ2-3	ASSQDGLAGGTDTQY
TRBV18	TRBJ1-5	ASSDAGYSNQPQH
TRBV3-1/TRBV3-2	TRBJ2-3	ASSQEVPGLGSTDTQY
TRBV20-1	TRBJ1-6	SINSPLH
TRBV5-6	TRBJ2-7	ASSLGDRDHEQY
TRBV11-1	TRBJ1-1	ASSPSGLRNTEAF
TRBV6-2/TRBV6-3	TRBJ2-2	ASSFSKTSGGRYRELF
TRBV24-1	TRBJ1-2	ATSETGTYGYT
TRBV7-6	TRBJ1-3	ASSRKESSGNTIY
TRBV6-5	TRBJ1-4	ASSPDNGANEKLF
TRBV9	TRBJ2-1	ASSPRTSGRVEQF
TRBV2	TRBJ1-1	ASSEGTGTNTEAF
TRBV6-5	TRBJ1-2	ASSSRGHGYT
TRBV27	TRBJ1-1	ASRLLQGDTEAF
TRBV5-5	TRBJ2-2	ASSLRTGRITGELF
TRBV11-2	TRBJ2-3	ASSLLAGGAYTDTQY
TRBV19	TRBJ2-7	ASSISGVEQY
TRBV9	TRBJ2-7	ASSLGPNQGYEQY
TRBV7-9	TRBJ2-7	ASSLEGGGQY
TRBV4-1	TRBJ2-7	ASSLSRGEAYEQY
TRBV24-1	TRBJ1-5	AAQDSRGAQPQH
TRBV11-2	TRBJ2-7	ASSPRRLVGYEQY
TRBV7-3	TRBJ1-6	ASSLIGPGGTLH
TRBV10-1	TRBJ2-3	ASSESTQGNTQY
TRBV4-1	TRBJ2-4	ASSQLDRDLDIQY
TRBV5-4	TRBJ2-7	ASSLPLAGAGEQY
TRBV14	TRBJ1-2	ASSQRALYGYT
TRBV3-1/TRBV3-2	TRBJ1-6	ASNYGTENSPLH
TRBV11-2	TRBJ2-7	ASSRDRVKGEQY
TRBV4-3	TRBJ2-3	ASSQGLASTDTQY
TRBV11-3	TRBJ2-1	ASSLELSGSSYNEQF
TRBV5-1	TRBJ2-7	ASSPLIRGYEQY